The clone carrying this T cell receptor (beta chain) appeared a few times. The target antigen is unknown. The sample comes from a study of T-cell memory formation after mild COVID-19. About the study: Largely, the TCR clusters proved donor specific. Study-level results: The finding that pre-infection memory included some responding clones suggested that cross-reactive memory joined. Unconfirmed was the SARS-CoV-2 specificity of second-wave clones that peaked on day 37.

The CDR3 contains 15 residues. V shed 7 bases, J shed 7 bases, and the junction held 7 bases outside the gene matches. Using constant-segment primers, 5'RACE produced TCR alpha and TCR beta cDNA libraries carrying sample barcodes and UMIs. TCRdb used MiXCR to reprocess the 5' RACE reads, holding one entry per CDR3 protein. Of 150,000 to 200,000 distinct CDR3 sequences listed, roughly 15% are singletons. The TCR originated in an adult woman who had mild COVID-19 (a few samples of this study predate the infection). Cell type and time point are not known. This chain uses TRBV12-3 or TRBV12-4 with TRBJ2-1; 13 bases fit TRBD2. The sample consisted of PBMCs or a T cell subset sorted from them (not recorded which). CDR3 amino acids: CASTPTSGGANEQFF. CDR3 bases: TGTGCCAGCACCCCTACTAGCGGGGGGGCGAATGAGCAGTTCTTC.